The 32 T cell receptor beta chains presented below share a single source sample, sequenced in a study of T cells in Graves' hyperthyroidism and ophthalmopathy. Authors of the study amplified TCR beta CDR3 regions from RNA transcripts. RT-PCR in the first round (using the HTBI primer set) targeted the TCR CDR3. Each CDR3 protein gets one entry after TCRdb re-called the multiplex PCR reads with MiXCR. Of fewer than 350,000 distinct CDR3 sequences in the sample, roughly 15% are singletons; the top ten hold roughly 8.2%. The sequenced material came from blood. The receptors were sampled from a woman aged 40 to 55 with Graves' hyperthyroidism.

There are many counts of this clonotype. This sequence joins TRBV7-9 and TRBJ1-5; no clear D gene. V shed 1 base and J shed 7 bases, with 8 bases lying between them. The germline gives CDR1 SEHNR, CDR2 FQNEAQ (reference sequence). The length of the CDR3 is 13 residues. Here the CDR3 DNA reads TGTGCCAGCAGCTTAGGAGGGAAACAGCCCCAGCATTTT. Amino acid sequence: CASSLGGKQPQHF.

This clonotype has a count of ten or more. This chain connects TRBV28 to TRBJ1-6; D possibly corresponds to TRBD1 (6 bases). Germline assignment: CDR1 MDHEN and CDR2 SYDVKM. V shed 8 bases and J shed 4 bases, with 21 bases lying between them. This CDR3 has 17 residues. The CDR3 protein is CASGHRDTEFYNSPLHF. The CDR3 coding sequence is TGTGCCAGCGGCCATCGGGACACGGAGTTTTATAATTCACCCCTCCACTTT.

This clonotype was seen many times. The chain combines TRBV27 with TRBJ1-5; D possibly corresponds to TRBD1 (6 bases). This CDR3 region has 12 residues. V was pared by 6 bases and J by 9 bases, with 12 bases between. Germline CDR1 reads MNHEY; CDR2 reads SMNVEV (reference sequence). CDR3 protein: CASRGGGGPQHF. In DNA, the CDR3 is TGTGCCAGCAGAGGAGGGGGGGGGCCCCAGCATTTT.

This clonotype was picked up a small number of times. The V gene is TRBV14, the J gene TRBJ2-2; 7 nucleotides align to TRBD2. V shed 1 base and J 4 bases; nucleotides not matched to a gene: 9. From germline, CDR1 is SGHDN and CDR2 FVKESK. The CDR3 consists of 17 residues. The CDR3 is CASSQAWVAGPTGELFF. In DNA form, the CDR3 reads TGTGCCAGCAGCCAAGCTTGGGTAGCGGGTCCCACCGGGGAGCTGTTTTTT. Looking up the rest from reference TRBV14 and TRBJ2-2 gives the full variable domain: EAGVTQFPSHSVIEKGQTVTLRCDPISGHDNLYWYRRVMGKEIKFLLHFVKESKQDESGMPNNRFLAERTGGTYSTLKVQPAELEDSGVYFCASSQAWVAGPTGELFFGEGSRLTVL.

This clonotype was found many times. The chain couples TRBV29-1 to TRBJ1-2; no definite D call. The CDR3 length is 12 residues. Looked up from germline, CDR1 is SQVTM and CDR2 is ANQGSEA. V was clipped by 3 bases and J by 4 bases, with 9 bases between them. The CDR3 bases are TGCAGCGTTGAGTCGCCGACCTATGGCTACACCTTC. It specifies CSVESPTYGYTF.

This clonotype was detected a few times. This sequence joins TRBV7-8 and TRBJ1-5; D may be TRBD1 (6 bases). V was trimmed by 7 bases and J by 3 bases, leaving 16 bases between them. CDR1 is SGHVS and CDR2 is FQNEAQ in the germline V gene. The CDR3 runs to 15 residues. The CDR3 region is CASKSGDMVNQPQHF. Written as DNA, the CDR3 is TGTGCCAGCAAATCAGGGGATATGGTCAATCAGCCCCAGCATTTT. The variable domain in full, completed from reference TRBV7-8 and TRBJ1-5, reads GAGVSQSPRYKVAKRGQDVALRCDPISGHVSLFWYQQALGQGPEFLTYFQNEAQLDKSGLPSDRFFAERPEGSVSTLKIQRTQQEDSAVYLCASKSGDMVNQPQHFGDGTRLSIL.

This clonotype occurred many times. This chain uses TRBV6-1 with TRBJ1-2; D not certain. The CDR3 has 14 amino acids. V lost 1 base to trimming and J lost 2 bases, with 8 bases between them. The germline V gene encodes CDR1 MNHNS and CDR2 SASEGT. The CDR3 bases are TGTGCCAGCAGTGAAGGCGGGAGGAACTATGGCTACACCTTC. Translated: CASSEGGRNYGYTF.

This chain connects TRBV18 to TRBJ2-3, with TRBD2 identical over 12 bases. The CDR3 has 16 amino acids. J was trimmed by 7 bases and V by 3 bases; bases with no gene match: 8. The germline V gene has CDR1 KGHSH and CDR2 LQKENI. The CDR3 bases are TGTGCCAGCTCACCTACGACTAGCGGGAGAGCGAATACGCAGTATTTT. Encoded protein: CASSPTTSGRANTQYF.

At least ten counts were recorded for this clonotype. This chain joins TRBV6-1 and TRBJ1-2; the D is unclear. This CDR3 has 11 amino acids. V lost 9 bases and J lost 8, with 13 bases in between. Germline CDR1 is MNHNS and CDR2 is SASEGT. CDR3 sequence: CARLRFYGYTF. Here the CDR3 DNA reads TGTGCCAGGTTGCGGTTTTACGGCTACACCTTC.

The sample holds many counts of this clonotype. The CDR3 DNA sequence: TGTGCCAGCAGTGGGTTCGGGGACTTTCAGGAGGCAGCCCAGCATTTT. Residues: CASSGFGDFQEAAQHF. The chain uses TRBV2 and TRBJ1-5; possibly TRBD1 for D (5 bases). The germline CDR1 and CDR2 sequences are SNHLY and FYNNEI. Trimming cost V 4 bases and J 11 bases, with 24 bases left between them. CDR3 length: 16 residues. Combining the CDR3 with reference TRBV2 and TRBJ1-5 gives the whole variable domain EPEVTQTPSHQVTQMGQEVILRCVPISNHLYFYWYRQILGQKVEFLVSFYNNEISEKSEIFDDQFSVERPDGSNFTLKIRSTKLEDSAMYFCASSGFGDFQEAAQHFGDGTRLSIL.

This clonotype was picked up many times. J is TRBJ2-1 and V is TRBV5-1; TRBD2 aligns across 11 bases. The CDR3 has 16 residues. The V and J ends lost 0 bases and 7 bases, in that order; junction bases with no gene match: 6. CDR1 is SGHRS and CDR2 is YFSETQ in the germline V gene. Here the CDR3 DNA reads TGCGCCAGCAGCTTGGGAACTAGCGGGAGAGGGAATGAGCAGTTCTTC. It translates to CASSLGTSGRGNEQFF. The complete variable domain, with remaining parts taken from reference TRBV5-1 and TRBJ2-1, reads KAGVTQTPRYLIKTRGQQVTLSCSPISGHRSVSWYQQTPGQGLQFLFEYFSETQRNKGNFPGRFSGRQFSNSRSEMNVSTLELGDSALYLCASSLGTSGRGNEQFFGPGTRLTVL.

This clonotype appeared many times. The chain joins TRBV3-1 to TRBJ2-1; D is unclear. CDR3 length equals 16 residues. Germline V lookup: CDR1 LGHDT, CDR2 YNNKEL (reference sequence). Trimming left V 0 bases short and J 11 bases short, with 20 bases between. In DNA form, the CDR3 reads TGTGCCAGCAGCCAAGATCTTAGACTCGGACCGCAGCAGCAGTTCTTC. Encoded protein: CASSQDLRLGPQQQFF.

This clonotype was observed a handful of times. The chain has TRBV14 and TRBJ2-7, with TRBD1 identical over 7 bases. The CDR3 is 15 amino acids. The germline V gene has CDR1 SGHDN and CDR2 FVKESK. The J segment lost 2 bases and the V segment lost 2 bases, leaving 6 bases of the junction unmatched. The CDR3 loop is CASSQSGDRAYEQYF. In DNA, the CDR3 is TGTGCCAGCAGCCAATCTGGGGACAGAGCCTACGAGCAGTACTTC.

This clonotype has ten or more counts. V and J are TRBV12-3 or TRBV12-4 and TRBJ1-5, with D possibly being TRBD1 (6 bases). V was pared by 5 bases and J by 1 base, with 12 bases between. CDR3 size: 15 residues. CDR3 nucleotides: TGTGCCAGCAGTCCAACAGGGACCAGCAATCAGCCCCAGCATTTT. The encoded protein is CASSPTGTSNQPQHF.

The chain joins TRBV4-1 to TRBJ1-2, with TRBD1 as a possible D gene (6 bases). CDR3 length: 15 amino acids. Trimming removed 0 bases at V and 1 base at J, with 9 bases between. CDR1 is MGHRA, CDR2 YSYEKL, per germline. The CDR3 here is CASSQEQGFNYGYTF. The CDR3 region has the DNA TGCGCCAGCAGCCAAGAACAGGGCTTTAACTATGGCTACACCTTC.

At least ten counts were recorded for this clonotype. The V call is TRBV27, the J call TRBJ2-7, with D hard to call. V shed 5 bases and J shed 3 bases, with 14 bases lying between them. CDR3 length equals 14 residues. In germline, CDR1 is MNHEY, CDR2 SMNVEV (reference sequence). The chain's CDR3 is CASSGYSSRYEQYF. In nucleotides, the CDR3 is TGTGCCAGCAGTGGTTACAGTAGTCGCTACGAGCAGTACTTC.

The V and J genes are TRBV29-1 and TRBJ2-7; D is ambiguous. The germline V gene encodes CDR1 SQVTM and CDR2 ANQGSEA. V lost 4 bases to trimming and J lost 0 bases, with 10 bases between them. CDR3 length equals 13 residues. The CDR3 coding sequence is TGCAGCGTTGCCGTGGCAGCCTCCTACGAGCAGTACTTC. Amino acids: CSVAVAASYEQYF.

This clonotype was found many times. CDR3 protein: CASSEQGNNQPQHF. CDR3 sequence (DNA): TGTGCCAGTAGCGAACAGGGTAACAATCAGCCCCAGCATTTT. The rearrangement joins TRBV19 to TRBJ1-5, with D tentatively TRBD1 (6 bases). Trimming shortened V by 6 bases and J by 3 bases, and 12 bases separated the two germline ends. The CDR3 runs 14 residues. Germline loops: CDR1 LNHDA, CDR2 SQIVND (reference sequence).

This clonotype came up many times. V usage is TRBV30 and J usage is TRBJ2-5; 11 bases match TRBD2. The V and J ends lost 5 bases and 0 bases, in that order; junction bases with no gene match: 2. CDR1 and CDR2 (germline): GTSNPN, SVGIG (reference sequence). This CDR3 has 14 amino acids. The CDR3 here is CAWVAGGYQETQYF. The CDR3 DNA sequence: TGTGCCTGGGTAGCGGGAGGGTACCAAGAGACCCAGTACTTC.

This clonotype was picked up many times. This chain links TRBV28 with TRBJ2-7, with TRBD2 identical over 8 bases. The ends lost 7 bases at V and 2 bases at J; junction bases unmatched: 7. This CDR3 comprises 14 residues. CDR1 is MDHEN, CDR2 SYDVKM, per germline. The CDR3 bases are TGTGCCAGCACCCCAGGACTAGCTACCTACGAGCAGTACTTC. Its translation is CASTPGLATYEQYF.

This clonotype was counted at least ten times. The V and J genes are TRBV29-1 and TRBJ2-1; 7 nucleotides agree with TRBD2. This CDR3 region has 13 residues. The germline gives CDR1 SQVTM, CDR2 ANQGSEA. The V gene end was trimmed by 4 bases and the J gene end by 12 bases; junction bases not matched to a gene: 12. DNA for the CDR3: TGCAGCGTTGTTGTCTCTAGCGGAGACCGGCAGTTCTTC. Translated: CSVVVSSGDRQFF.

The chain employs TRBV18 and TRBJ2-5, with 9 bases identical to TRBD2. The CDR3 totals 15 residues. V shed 8 bases, J shed 6 bases, and the junction held 13 bases outside the gene matches. The V gene's germline CDR1 is KGHSH and CDR2 LQKENI. The CDR3 nucleotides read TGTGCCAGCAGCAATGTAGCGGGAGCGGCGAAGACCCAGTACTTC. Protein sequence: CASSNVAGAAKTQYF.

This clonotype was recorded many times. This rearrangement joins TRBV13 to TRBJ2-2, with TRBD1 matching 8 bases. Germline V gene data show CDR1 as PRHDT and CDR2 as FYEKMQ (reference sequence). The CDR3 runs 16 residues. Trimming removed 2 bases from V and 4 bases from J; junction bases left unmatched: 6. The CDR3 DNA reads as TGTGCCAGCAGCTTATCGGGGACAGGTGGCACCGGGGAGCTGTTTTTT. As protein: CASSLSGTGGTGELFF.

On this clonotype itself: This sequence may be a read error, since a much larger clone differs from it by one base. The CDR3 does not close with the conserved phenylalanine or tryptophan, likely indicating a read error. The J gene is TRBJ1-5, the V gene TRBV28, with 10 nucleotides matching TRBD1. From germline, CDR1 is MDHEN and CDR2 SYDVKM. With V trimmed by 6 bases and J by 8 bases, 4 bases remained unmatched. The CDR3 sequence is 13 residues long. CDR3 amino acids: CASRDRGHEPQHL. The CDR3 DNA follows: TGTGCCAGCAGAGACAGGGGGCATGAGCCCCAGCATCTT.

Points on this clonotype: A much larger clone differs by one base, so this may be a read error. The chain uses TRBV6-5 and TRBJ1-6; tentatively, D is TRBD1 (5 bases). Trimming removed 11 bases from V and 5 bases from J, with 16 bases in between. The CDR3 contains 14 residues. Germline V lookup: CDR1 MNHEY, CDR2 SVGAGI. The CDR3: CARHRGPNNSPLHF. CDR3 DNA sequence: TGTGCCCGCCATAGGGGTCCTAATAATTCACCCCTCCACTTT.

In its sample, this clonotype was seen many times. The chain is built from TRBV20-1 and TRBJ2-2, with D possibly matching TRBD1 (5 bases). The CDR3 is 15 residues long. CDR1 DFQATT and CDR2 SNEGSKA come from the germline V gene (reference sequence). The V end lost 0 bases, the J end lost 4 bases, and 12 bases lay between the germline ends. CDR3 region: CSARDQGRFTGELFF. CDR3 bases: TGCAGTGCTAGAGATCAGGGCAGGTTCACCGGGGAGCTGTTTTTT.

This clonotype has ten or more counts. This sequence joins TRBV2 and TRBJ2-5, with TRBD2 identical over 9 bases. CDR3 size: 13 residues. CDR1 and CDR2 (germline): SNHLY, FYNNEI. V lost 7 bases and J lost 3; bases outside the gene matches: 3. CDR3 region: CASTSSGEETQYF. The DNA of the CDR3 is TGTGCCAGCACATCTAGCGGGGAAGAGACCCAGTACTTC. Complete variable domain (other parts from reference TRBV2 and TRBJ2-5): EPEVTQTPSHQVTQMGQEVILRCVPISNHLYFYWYRQILGQKVEFLVSFYNNEISEKSEIFDDQFSVERPDGSNFTLKIRSTKLEDSAMYFCASTSSGEETQYFGPGTRLLVL.

The sample holds many counts of this clonotype. V gene TRBV2 combines with J gene TRBJ1-1, with D possibly TRBD1 on 5 matching bases. Germline V gene sequence: CDR1 SNHLY, CDR2 FYNNEI. CDR3 length: 13 amino acids. Trimming shortened V by 7 bases and J by 3 bases, and 12 bases separated the two germline ends. This CDR3 is CASNKQVDTEAFF. CDR3 in DNA: TGTGCCAGCAACAAACAGGTTGACACTGAAGCTTTCTTT.

The chain is built from TRBV6-6 and TRBJ2-1, with D unresolved. Germline-derived CDR1 and CDR2 are MNHNY and SVGAGI (reference sequence). The CDR3 length is 17 residues. The germline V and J ends were trimmed by 2 bases and 5 bases, with 19 bases remaining between them. Here the CDR3 DNA reads TGTGCCAGCAGTTACACCAGCTCTTTCGACAAGAACAATGAGCAGTTCTTC. This gives the protein CASSYTSSFDKNNEQFF.

This clonotype was counted ten times or more. The gene calls are TRBV6-1 and TRBJ2-1; D unclear. Per the germline V gene, CDR1 is MNHNS and CDR2 is SASEGT. The CDR3 has 15 residues. The V gene lost 5 bases and the J gene lost 5 bases, with 16 bases spanning the gap. The CDR3 reads CASSHETSGHNEQFF. CDR3 in DNA: TGTGCCAGCAGTCACGAGACTTCTGGACACAATGAGCAGTTCTTC.

This clonotype was observed many times. This chain links TRBV11-2 with TRBJ2-1; no reliable D call. Germline V gene lookup returns CDR1 SGHAT and CDR2 FQNNGV. Trimming cost V 3 bases and J 8 bases, with 11 bases left between them. This CDR3 has 13 amino acids. CDR3 DNA sequence: TGTGCCAGCAGCTTTAGGTTTCGGGATGAGCAGTTCTTC. It is translated as CASSFRFRDEQFF. The full variable domain, in which reference TRBV11-2 and TRBJ2-1 provide the parts outside the CDR3, is EAGVAQSPRYKIIEKRQSVAFWCNPISGHATLYWYQQILGQGPKLLIQFQNNGVVDDSQLPKDRFSAERLKGVDSTLKIQPAKLEDSAVYLCASSFRFRDEQFFGPGTRLTVL.

Points on this clonotype: A much larger clonotype is one base distant, so this may be a read error. CDR3 residues: CASSLLGGPDLFISTDTQYF. The DNA of the CDR3 is TGTGCCAGCAGCTTATTGGGGGGACCGGACCTTTTCATCAGCACAGATACGCAGTATTTT. This chain uses TRBV7-2 with TRBJ2-3, with D possibly matching TRBD2 (6 bases). CDR3 length: 20 residues. V shed 2 bases and J shed 0 bases, with 24 bases lying between them. Looked up from germline, CDR1 is SGHTA and CDR2 is FQGNSA.